This T cell receptor (beta chain) was found in a study of cytomegalovirus exposure and HLA in healthy donors. This clone was picked up a small number of times. The study ran its PCR with 60 Vbeta and 13 Jbeta primers. Here immunoSEQ multiplex PCR was the method, and the copy in TCRdb shows in-frame clones only, minus some. This table has 96,000 or so clones, under 85% appearing once. Trimming pared 0 bases from V and 3 bases from J, leaving 17 bases between. The length of the CDR3 is 17 residues. Germline V gene sequence: CDR1 MGHDK, CDR2 SYGVNS. Sequencing was carried out using PBMCs. The chain is built from TRBV25-1 and TRBJ1-2; D perhaps matches TRBD1 (6 bases). This sequence was found in a woman aged 70-85 years in good health and CMV-seropositive. The CDR3 DNA reads TGTGCCAGCAGTGAATATGGGGGGGGCAGGCGGCACTATGGCTACACCTTC. As protein: CASSEYGGGRRHYGYTF.